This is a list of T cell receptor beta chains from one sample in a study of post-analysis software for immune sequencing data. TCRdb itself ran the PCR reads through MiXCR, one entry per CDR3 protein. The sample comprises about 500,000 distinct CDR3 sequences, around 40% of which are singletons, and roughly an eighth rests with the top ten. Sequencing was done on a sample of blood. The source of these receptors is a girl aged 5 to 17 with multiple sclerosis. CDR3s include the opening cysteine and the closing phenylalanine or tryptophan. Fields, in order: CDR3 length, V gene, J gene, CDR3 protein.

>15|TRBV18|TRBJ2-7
CASSAGTLSSYEQYF
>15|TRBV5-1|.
CASSLEGTVAYEQYF
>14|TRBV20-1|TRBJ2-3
CSARGLANTDTQYF
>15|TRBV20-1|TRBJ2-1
CSASRRTSGNNEQFF
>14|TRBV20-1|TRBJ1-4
CSAEQGAGNEKLFF
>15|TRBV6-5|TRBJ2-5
CASSTVPRGAETQYF
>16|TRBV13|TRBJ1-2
CTSSPRTGELHYGYTF
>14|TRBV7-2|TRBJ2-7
CASSPFSGGYEQYF
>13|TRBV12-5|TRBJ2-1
CASGRTGLGEQFF
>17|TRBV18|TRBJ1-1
CASSPTTGGLTNTEAFF
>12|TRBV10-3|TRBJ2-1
CAISGNEDEQFF
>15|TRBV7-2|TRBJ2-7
CASSTTGTGGYEQYF
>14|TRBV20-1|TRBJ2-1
CSASLLARNNEQFF
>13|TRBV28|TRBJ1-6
CASSSGRYSPLHF
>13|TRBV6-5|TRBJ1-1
CASSYNWDTEAFF
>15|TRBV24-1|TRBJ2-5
CATSGGREIVETQYF
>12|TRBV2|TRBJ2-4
CASRTSKNIQYF
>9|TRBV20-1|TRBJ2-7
CSARHEQYF
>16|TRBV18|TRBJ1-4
CASSPYKGRDNEKLFF
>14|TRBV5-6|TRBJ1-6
CASSLGGVNSPLHF
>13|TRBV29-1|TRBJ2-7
CSEIGTGNYEQYF
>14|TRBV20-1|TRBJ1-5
CSARGQAYNQPQHF
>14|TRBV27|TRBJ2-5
CASSLRGYQETQYF
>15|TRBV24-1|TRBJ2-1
CATSDPGRHYNEQFF
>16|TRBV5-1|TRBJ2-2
CASSPTLAGFTGELFF
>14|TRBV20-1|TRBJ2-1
CSAPQGATYNEQFF
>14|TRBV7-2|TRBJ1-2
CASSSNRDKTGYTF
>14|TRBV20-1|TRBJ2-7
CSATGKGNSYEQYF
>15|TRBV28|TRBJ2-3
CASSLDRGGTDTQYF
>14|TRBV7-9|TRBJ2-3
CASSLSTSADTQYF
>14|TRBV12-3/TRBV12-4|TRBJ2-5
CASSHDGSQETQYF
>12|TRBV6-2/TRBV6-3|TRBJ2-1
CASRGTGNEQFF
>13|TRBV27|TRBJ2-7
CASSLFGSYEQYF
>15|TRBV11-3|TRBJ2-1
CASSTLAGGPNEQFF
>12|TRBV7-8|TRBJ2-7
CASTGPGSEQYF
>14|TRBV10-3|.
CATLGQLSYNEQYF
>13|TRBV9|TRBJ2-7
CASSVDYGYEQYF
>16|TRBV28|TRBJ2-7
CASSPSAGTGDYEQHF
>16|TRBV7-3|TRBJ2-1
CASSLDWTSVYNEQFF
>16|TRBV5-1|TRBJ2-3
CASSPYRGGFTDTQYF
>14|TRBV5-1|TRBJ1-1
CASSVQGVGTEAFF
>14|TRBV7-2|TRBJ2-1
CASSLDAGAVEQFF
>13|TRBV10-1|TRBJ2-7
CASSAFVGGEQYF
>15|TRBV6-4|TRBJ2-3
CASKVASGTTDTQYF
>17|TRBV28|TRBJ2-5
CASSLLGTSGTVETQYF
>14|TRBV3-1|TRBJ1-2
CASSQTGRNYGYTF
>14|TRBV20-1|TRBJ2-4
CSARDRQGSNIQYF
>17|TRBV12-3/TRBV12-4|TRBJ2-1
CASSLWFPASGRPEQFF
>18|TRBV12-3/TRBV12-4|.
CASSPGTRTSGSKETQYF
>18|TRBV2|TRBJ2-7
CASSERAPTGLAGYEQYF